This TCR beta chain came from a study of blood T cell repertoires in COVID-19 (dated by TCRdb to about 2020). A note on the overall study: The collaborator samples originated in the United States, Italy and Spain and spanned the acute and convalescent phases of COVID-19. HLA class I and class II types, where available, came from metadata supplied by the sample provider rather than from assay-based typing. The dataset comprised deeply sampled blood TCRbeta repertoires from subjects exposed to, actively infected with, or recovered from COVID-19. A de-identified subject ID, COVID-19 status, age in years and sex were almost always included in the sample metadata. The repertoires were released in a freely available public database intended as a resource for research on the immune response to SARS-CoV-2. Samples came from the ongoing ImmuneRACE study (first 160 participants) plus 1,254 subjects from 6 global collaborators. The prospective study material was composed of cDNA or gDNA derived from T cells, B-cell-depleted T cells, or PBMCs.

The CDR3 runs 14 residues from the cysteine to the phenylalanine. Only the CDR3 portion is preserved as DNA: 42 bases, with reading frame beginning at the first base. Trimming takes 6 bases off V and 5 bases off J; junction bases not matched to a gene: 9. CDR1 is given as LNHDA and CDR2 as SQIVND, both from the germline V gene (reference sequence). Enrolling through a virtual design, the prospective study's participants ranged in age from about 18 to 89 years and lived across some 23 United States geographic areas. In the prospective study, cohorts were assigned on the basis of participant-reported clinical history obtained from a screening survey and a study questionnaire. Each participant in the prospective study had whole blood, serum and a nasopharyngeal or oropharyngeal swab collected by mobile phlebotomists. Prospective study participants could optionally give additional blood draws and questionnaires over an approximately 2-month period. Before DNA extraction, blood samples from the prospective study were shipped at room temperature or frozen.

Study-wide findings and limitations: How much clinical and demographic metadata was included differed by source and by participant, and the metadata was provided uncurated.

The immunoSEQ Assay, a bias-controlled multiplex PCR, was used to amplify TCRbeta CDR3 regions from genomic DNA. Concerning the study's data processing: Nucleated cell counts per sample were estimated from amplification of reference gene primers within the assay. To quantify the absolute abundance of each unique TCRbeta CDR3 rearrangement, sequence reads were collapsed and filtered. Productive Simpson clonality was computed per sample as the square root of Simpson's diversity index over productive rearrangements. TCRdb limited this immuneACCESS table to in-frame rearrangements with V and J called. A share of clones is missing; checked studies link under half to unresolved V genes, and the rest is unexplained. D and trimming were read from the DNA, whereas the V and J calls and clone size are those reported in that table. This sample holds about 240,000 clones; 70% to 90% were observed only once. The ten largest clones represent 2.5% to 3.5% of the sample.

The sample holds one count of this clone. Its antigen is still unknown. Per-base quality was not reported, and no clone a single base away is much larger than it. The V and J segments used are TRBV19 and TRBJ2-7; TRBD1 aligns with 8 central bases. This TCR came from a woman aged 40 to 50 with acute COVID-19. Sequenced: PBMCs or T cells enriched from blood (not recorded which). The CDR3 reads CASSPDRVQDEQYF. The nucleotide sequence is given as TGTGCCAGTAGCCCGGACAGGGTACAAGACGAGCAGTACTTC.